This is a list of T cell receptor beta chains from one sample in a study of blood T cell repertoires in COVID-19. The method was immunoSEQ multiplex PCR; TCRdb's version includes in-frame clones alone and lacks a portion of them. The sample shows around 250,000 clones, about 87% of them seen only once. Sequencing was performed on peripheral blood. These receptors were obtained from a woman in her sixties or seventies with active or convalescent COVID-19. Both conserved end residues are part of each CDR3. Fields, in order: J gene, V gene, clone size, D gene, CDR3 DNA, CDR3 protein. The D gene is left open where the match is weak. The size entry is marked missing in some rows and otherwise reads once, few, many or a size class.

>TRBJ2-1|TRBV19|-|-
TGTGCCAGTAGTATCCAGGGCGGGGGCAGCAATGAGCAGTTCTTC
CASSIQGGGSNEQFF
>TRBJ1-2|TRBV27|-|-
TGTGCCAGCAGTAGGGGAAACTATGGCTACACCTTC
CASSRGNYGYTF
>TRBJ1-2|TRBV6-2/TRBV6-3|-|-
TGTGCCAGCAGTACCCAGGGATATTCCTCGGCGAACGGCTACACCTTC
CASSTQGYSSANGYTF
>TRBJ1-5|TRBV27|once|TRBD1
TGTGCCAGCAGTTCCGGGACAGGGATAAATCAGCCCCAGCATTTT
CASSSGTGINQPQHF
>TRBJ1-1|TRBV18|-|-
TGTGCCAGCTCTGACAAGATAGTTTTTAACACTGAAGCTTTCTTT
CASSDKIVFNTEAFF
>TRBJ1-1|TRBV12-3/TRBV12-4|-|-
TGTGCCAGCAGGATACGACAAAACACTGAAGCTTTCTTT
CASRIRQNTEAFF
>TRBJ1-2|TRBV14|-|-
TGTGCCAGCGAAGGACAGTATTCTGGCTACACCTTC
CASEGQYSGYTF
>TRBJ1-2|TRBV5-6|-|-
TGTGCCAGCAGCTTTTACAGGAGGGGCTCCTATGGCTACACCTTC
CASSFYRRGSYGYTF
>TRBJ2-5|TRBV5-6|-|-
TGTGCCAGCAGCTTGTTGGGGGCTGAAGAGACCCAGTACTTC
CASSLLGAEETQYF
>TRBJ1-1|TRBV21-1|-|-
TGTGCCAGCAGCAAGTTTCAGGGAAACACTGAAGCTTTCTTT
CASSKFQGNTEAFF
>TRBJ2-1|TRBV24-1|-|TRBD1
TGTGCCACCAGTTTAAAGGGGACAGGGGGTTACAATGAGCAGTTCTTC
CATSLKGTGGYNEQFF
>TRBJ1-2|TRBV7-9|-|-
TGTGCCAGCAGCCTAGGAGGGGGAATTGCTAACTATGGCTACACCTTC
CASSLGGGIANYGYTF
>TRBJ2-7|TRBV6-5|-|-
TGTGCCAGCAGTTCCCCTCCGGGACAACGCCAGCAGTACTTC
CASSSPPGQRQQYF
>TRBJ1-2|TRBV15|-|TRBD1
TGTGCCACCAGCAGAGTCCATGACAGGGGGAAGAACTATGGCTACACCTTC
CATSRVHDRGKNYGYTF
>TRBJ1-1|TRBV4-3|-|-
TGCGCCAGCAGCCAAGTTCGGTACACTGAAGCTTTCTTT
CASSQVRYTEAFF
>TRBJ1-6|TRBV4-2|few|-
TGTGCCAGCAGCCGCGAACCGGGACAACATAATTCACCCCTCCACTTT
CASSREPGQHNSPLHF
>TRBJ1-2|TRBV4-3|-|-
TGCGCCTCAGGGAACGGACGACGGATCTATGGCTACACCTTC
CASGNGRRIYGYTF
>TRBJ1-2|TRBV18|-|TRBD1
TGTGCCAGCTCACCACCCGCAGGGGGAATTGGCTACACCTTC
CASSPPAGGIGYTF
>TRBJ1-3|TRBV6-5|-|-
TGTGCCAGCAGTCCTCAGGGGAGTTCTGGAAACACCATATATTTT
CASSPQGSSGNTIYF
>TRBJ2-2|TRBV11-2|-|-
TGTGCCAGCAACCGTCATAGGCAGGGAAACACCGGGGAGCTGTTTTTT
CASNRHRQGNTGELFF
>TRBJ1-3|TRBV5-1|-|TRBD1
TGCGCCAGCAGCTTGGACGGGACAGGGCTAGGAAACACCATATATTTT
CASSLDGTGLGNTIYF
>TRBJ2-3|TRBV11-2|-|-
TGTGCCAGCAGCTTTACAGGGATAGAAACAGATACGCAGTATTTT
CASSFTGIETDTQYF
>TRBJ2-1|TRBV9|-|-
TGTGCCAGCAGCGTAGCGGGATCTCGCTCCTACAATGAGCAGTTCTTC
CASSVAGSRSYNEQFF
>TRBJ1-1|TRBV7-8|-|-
TGTGCCAGCAGCTTAGAGGCCTACAGGGCGAACACTGAAGCTTTCTTT
CASSLEAYRANTEAFF
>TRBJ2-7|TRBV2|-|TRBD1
TGTGCCAGCAGTCCACACCGGGACAGGGGATACGAGCAGTACTTC
CASSPHRDRGYEQYF
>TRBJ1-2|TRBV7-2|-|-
TGTGCCAGCAGCTTAGAAGGAGCTAACTATGGCTACACCTTC
CASSLEGANYGYTF
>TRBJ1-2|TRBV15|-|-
TGTGCCACCAGCAGAGGCGGCGGCTACACCTTC
CATSRGGGYTF
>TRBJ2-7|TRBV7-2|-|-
TGTGCCAGCACCCCTGGGAACGAGCGGGAGCAGTACTTC
CASTPGNEREQYF
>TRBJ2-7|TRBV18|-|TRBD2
TGTGCCAGCTCCTCCGGGGGGGCAGGCGAGCAGTACTTC
CASSSGGAGEQYF
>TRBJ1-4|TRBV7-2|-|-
TGTGCCAGCAGCTCCCTGTCGACACGTTCTAATGAAAAACTGTTTTTT
CASSSLSTRSNEKLFF
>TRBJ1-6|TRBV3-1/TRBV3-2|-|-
TGTGCCAGCAGCCAAGATTGGCGGAATTCACCCCTCCACTTT
CASSQDWRNSPLHF
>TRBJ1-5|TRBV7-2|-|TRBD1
TGTGCCAGCAGCTGGGACAGGGCCTCCAATCAGCCCCAGCATTTT
CASSWDRASNQPQHF
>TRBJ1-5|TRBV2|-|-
TGTGCCAGCCAGGGCCAAGTCAATCAGCCCCAGCATTTT
CASQGQVNQPQHF
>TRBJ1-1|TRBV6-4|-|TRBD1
TGTGCCAGCAGTGTGTCAGGGGGCGACGGTGAAGCTTTCTTT
CASSVSGGDGEAFF
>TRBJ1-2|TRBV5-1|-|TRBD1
TGCGCCAGCAGCCTTCAAGACAGGGACCGTGGCTACACCTTC
CASSLQDRDRGYTF
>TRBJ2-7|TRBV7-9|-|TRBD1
TGTGCCAGCAGCTCTCGGACAGGGGCCAGCGAGCAGTACTTC
CASSSRTGASEQYF
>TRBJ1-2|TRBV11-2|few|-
TGTGCCAGCAGCCCAGGACAGTCTTATGGCTACACCTTC
CASSPGQSYGYTF
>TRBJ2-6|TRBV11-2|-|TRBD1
TGTGCCAGCAGCGAACTGGGACAGGCTGGGGCCAACGTCCTGACTTTC
CASSELGQAGANVLTF
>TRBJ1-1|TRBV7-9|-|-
TGTGCCAGCAGCTTCGGTCGTAACACTGAAGCTTTCTTT
CASSFGRNTEAFF
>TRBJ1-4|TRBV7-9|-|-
TGTGCCAGCAGCCGGGACACAAATGAAAAACTGTTTTTT
CASSRDTNEKLFF
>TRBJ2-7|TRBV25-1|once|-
TGTGCCAGCAGTGACAGTCCTCTCGAGCAGTACTTC
CASSDSPLEQYF
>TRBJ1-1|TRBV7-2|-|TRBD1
TGTGCCAGCAGCCCAGGACAGGGGCGTACTACTGAAGCTTTCTTT
CASSPGQGRTTEAFF
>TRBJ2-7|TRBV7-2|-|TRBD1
TGTGCCAGCAGCTTAGGAGGGGGGGACAGGGGTAGGAAGCAGTACTTC
CASSLGGGDRGRKQYF
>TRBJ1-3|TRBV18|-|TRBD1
TGTGCCAGCTCTCCTACAGGGGTTGACGGAAACACCATATATTTT
CASSPTGVDGNTIYF
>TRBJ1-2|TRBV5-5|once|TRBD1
TGTGCCAGCAGTTTAAACAGGGGGCGGAACTATGGCTACACCTTC
CASSLNRGRNYGYTF
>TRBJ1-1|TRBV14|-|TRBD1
TGTGCCAGCAGCACCCGGACAGGGGGCGCGAGGGGGTCAAACACTGAAGCTTTCTTT
CASSTRTGGARGSNTEAFF
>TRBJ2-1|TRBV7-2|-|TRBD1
TGTGCCAGCAGCTTAGGGACAGGGGACTACAATGAGCAGTTCTTC
CASSLGTGDYNEQFF
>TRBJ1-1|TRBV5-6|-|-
TGTGCCAGCACCTCCCCCCGGGAGGAGGATGAAGCTTTCTTT
CASTSPREEDEAFF
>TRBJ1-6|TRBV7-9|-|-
TGTGCCAGCAGCTTAGAGGACAGACGGAATTCACCCCTCCACTTT
CASSLEDRRNSPLHF